What follows are 24 T cell receptor beta chains derived from one specimen sequenced in a study of graft-versus-host responses after intestinal transplantation. Using immunoSEQ multiplex PCR, the repertoire was profiled, and TCRdb retains in-frame clones only, with some absent. The repertoire has 21,000 or so clones, 89% of them found once; the top ten carry approximately 4.9%. Sequences were derived from PBMCs, sampled around 65 days after intestinal transplantation. Receptors originate from a human patient who received an intestinal transplant, so some T cells may come from the graft donor.

The chain combines TRBV19 with TRBJ2-1; 10 bases map to TRBD2. The CDR3 covers 15 residues. The germline CDR1 and CDR2 sequences are LNHDA and SQIVND (reference sequence). J was trimmed by 4 bases and V by 5 bases; bases with no gene match: 5. The CDR3 DNA sequence: TGTGCCAGTAGTTTTAGCGGGGGGACGTACAATGAGCAGTTCTTC. It translates to CASSFSGGTYNEQFF. Drawing the rest from reference TRBV19 and TRBJ2-1, the complete variable domain is DGGITQSPKYLFRKEGQNVTLSCEQNLNHDAMYWYRQDPGQGLRLIYYSQIVNDFQKGDIAEGYSVSREKKESFPLTVTSAQKNPTAFYLCASSFSGGTYNEQFFGPGTRLTVL.

The chain couples TRBV9 to TRBJ2-1; 14 bases are shared with TRBD2. Trimming took 3 bases from V and 4 from J; bases not matched to a gene: 9. Looked up from germline, CDR1 is SGDLS and CDR2 is YYNGEE. The CDR3 is 18 residues long. CDR3 in DNA: TGTGCCAGCAGCGGATCGACTAGCGGGGGGGCCCCTTACAATGAGCAGTTCTTC. Translated, it gives CASSGSTSGGAPYNEQFF.

The genes are TRBV19 and TRBJ1-2, with a weak D call TRBD1 (5 bases). Deletions cut 1 base from V and 4 bases from J, with 13 bases between. Germline loops: CDR1 LNHDA, CDR2 SQIVND (reference sequence). The CDR3 contains 15 residues. The DNA for the CDR3 is TGTGCCAGTAGTATAGGACAGACGGGAAGCTATGGCTACACCTTC. Its translation is CASSIGQTGSYGYTF.

In this sample, this clone turned up a few times. The chain joins TRBV6-1 to TRBJ2-7, with 7 bases lining up with TRBD1. The CDR3 has 13 residues. Germline V gene data show CDR1 as MNHNS and CDR2 as SASEGT. J was trimmed by 6 bases and V by 8 bases; bases with no gene match: 10. CDR3 sequence (DNA): TGTGCCAGCGAAGGGGGCGCCGTGGCCGAGCAGTACTTC. Amino acid sequence: CASEGGAVAEQYF.

The J gene is TRBJ2-5, the V gene TRBV4-3; 7 bases agree with TRBD1. With V trimmed by 0 bases and J by 2 bases, 3 bases remained unmatched. Germline lookup yields CDR1 LGHNA and CDR2 YSLEER. This CDR3 comprises 15 residues. The CDR3 region is CASSQDRGQQETQYF. The CDR3 DNA sequence: TGCGCCAGCAGCCAAGATAGGGGACAGCAAGAGACCCAGTACTTC.

This rearrangement joins TRBV4-3 to TRBJ2-3; possible D gene TRBD1, 5 bases. Germline loops: CDR1 LGHNA, CDR2 YSLEER. V shed 3 bases and J shed 2 bases, with 9 bases lying between them. This CDR3 is built from 14 residues. CDR3 sequence: CASSHSGLTDTQYF. The CDR3 DNA is TGCGCCAGCAGCCATTCAGGGCTCACAGATACGCAGTATTTT.

The chain employs TRBV13 and TRBJ1-2; 8 nucleotides line up with TRBD1. V lost 4 bases to trimming and J lost 2 bases; unmatched junction nucleotides: 3. Per germline, CDR1 PRHDT and CDR2 FYEKMQ (reference sequence). This CDR3 region has 14 residues. The CDR3 sequence: CASSSRDRNYGYTF. The CDR3 nucleotides read TGTGCCAGCAGCTCTCGGGACAGGAACTATGGCTACACCTTC.

The CDR3 loop reads CASSFWSGRVRADTQYF. The CDR3 DNA follows: TGTGCCAGCAGCTTTTGGTCGGGCAGGGTTCGGGCAGATACGCAGTATTTT. This chain joins TRBV7-2 and TRBJ2-3; a weak D match, TRBD1 (5 bases). Per the germline V gene, CDR1 is SGHTA and CDR2 is FQGNSA. This CDR3 is 17 amino acids long. V was cut by 3 bases and J by 4 bases, with 20 bases left in between.

The chain employs TRBV11-3 and TRBJ1-2; D gene unclear. Germline V gene sequence: CDR1 SGHNT, CDR2 YENEEA. The CDR3 is 14 residues long. The germline V and J ends were trimmed by 5 bases and 5 bases, with 15 bases remaining between them. For the CDR3, the DNA is TGTGCCAGCAGCCCGTCCGAGATGGGGTATGGCTACACCTTC. Translating it yields CASSPSEMGYGYTF.

The CDR3 coding sequence is TGCAGCGTTGCGGTCAGCTTCTCCTACAATGAGCAGTTCTTC. Protein: CSVAVSFSYNEQFF. The genes are TRBV29-1 and TRBJ2-1; D is unresolved. The CDR3 sequence is 14 residues long. V shed 4 bases and J shed 0 bases, with 10 bases lying between them. The germline V gene has CDR1 SQVTM and CDR2 ANQGSEA.

Remarks on this clone: A junction boundary mismatches the germline segment, possibly from a read error. The chain links TRBV6-1 to TRBJ2-7; no definite D call. The CDR3 is 14 residues long. Germline CDR1 reads MNHNS; CDR2 reads SASEGT. DNA for the CDR3: TGTGCCAGCAGTGAGGTCTCTGGGCTGAACGAGCGGTACTTC. It specifies CASSEVSGLNERYF.

The chain combines TRBV19 with TRBJ2-1, with D perhaps being TRBD1 or TRBD2 (5 bases each). The CDR3 contains 16 residues. The germline gives CDR1 LNHDA, CDR2 SQIVND (reference sequence). With 9 bases removed from V and 0 bases from J, the gap between germline ends came to 18 bases. CDR3 DNA sequence: TGTGCCAGCTTACCGGGACCCTTGAGCTCCTACAATGAGCAGTTCTTC. Its translation is CASLPGPLSSYNEQFF.

DNA for the CDR3: TGTGCCAGCAGTTACTCGGGCAGGGGTGATGGCTACACCTTC. Protein: CASSYSGRGDGYTF. This chain joins TRBV6-5 and TRBJ1-2; possible D gene TRBD1, 6 bases. CDR1 is MNHEY, CDR2 SVGAGI, per germline. The CDR3 contains 14 residues. The germline V and J ends were trimmed by 0 bases and 6 bases, with 11 bases remaining between them.

CDR3 sequence (DNA): TGTGCCAGCAGTTTTCCAGGGGTAGAGACCCAGTACTTC. It codes for CASSFPGVETQYF. This chain connects TRBV28 to TRBJ2-5; possibly TRBD1 for D (6 bases). V was pared by 3 bases and J by 4 bases, with 9 bases between. Germline V gives CDR1 MDHEN, CDR2 SYDVKM. The CDR3 length is 13 residues.

The chain joins TRBV5-1 to TRBJ2-3; TRBD1 aligns across 9 bases. The CDR3 has 15 amino acids. V was clipped by 4 bases and J by 11 bases; unmatched bases: 14. CDR1 is SGHRS, CDR2 YFSETQ, per germline. In DNA, the CDR3 is TGCGCCAGCAGCACTGGGACAGGGAGGGGGTTCGAGCAGTATTTT. Residues: CASSTGTGRGFEQYF.

This clone was seen more than once but under ten times. The chain recombines TRBV2 with TRBJ1-1, with 7 bases lining up with TRBD1. The CDR3 is made up of 13 amino acids. Losses at the gene ends were 4 bases for V and 3 bases for J; bases not matched to a gene: 2. Germline-derived CDR1 and CDR2 are SNHLY and FYNNEI. The CDR3 loop reads CASSGTGDTEAFF. CDR3 in DNA: TGTGCCAGCAGTGGGACAGGAGACACTGAAGCTTTCTTT.

The table lists this clone with a few counts. The rearrangement uses TRBV4-3 and TRBJ1-1, with TRBD1 identical over 8 bases. V was clipped by 0 bases and J by 2 bases; unmatched bases: 5. The CDR3 consists of 16 residues. The germline gives CDR1 LGHNA, CDR2 YSLEER. As DNA, the CDR3 is TGCGCCAGCAGCCAAGATAGAGGACAGGGCAACACTGAAGCTTTCTTT. Its protein product is CASSQDRGQGNTEAFF.

The chain employs TRBV7-9 and TRBJ2-1; 7 positions match TRBD2. The length of the CDR3 is 13 residues. The J segment lost 4 bases and the V segment lost 4 bases, leaving 1 base of the junction unmatched. Germline CDR1 reads SEHNR; CDR2 reads FQNEAQ (reference sequence). The CDR3 DNA sequence: TGTGCCAGCAGCTCTAGCGGATACAATGAGCAGTTCTTC. This sequence encodes CASSSSGYNEQFF.

This clone was counted once. The V call is TRBV9, the J call TRBJ2-1; D possibly corresponds to TRBD2 (5 bases). The CDR3 spans 16 residues. Germline CDR1 reads SGDLS; CDR2 reads YYNGEE. With 0 bases removed from V and 4 bases from J, the gap between germline ends came to 14 bases. The CDR3 loop is CASSVGTRMGYNEQFF. CDR3 DNA: TGTGCCAGCAGCGTAGGTACTAGGATGGGTTACAATGAGCAGTTCTTC.

This clone was seen a few times. The chain recombines TRBV11-2 with TRBJ1-2, with TRBD1 identical over 8 bases. The germline gives CDR1 SGHAT, CDR2 FQNNGV. V lost 5 bases and J lost 2; bases outside the gene matches: 7. This CDR3 contains 15 residues. This chain's CDR3 is CASSPGQGPNYGYTF. The CDR3 DNA reads TGTGCCAGCAGCCCAGGACAGGGTCCAAACTATGGCTACACCTTC.

This clone showed up just once. The rearrangement uses TRBV7-2 and TRBJ1-1; TRBD1 is a possible D gene (6 bases). The CDR3 is made up of 14 amino acids. Trimming took 5 bases from V and 4 from J, leaving 14 bases between them. Germline V gene sequence: CDR1 SGHTA, CDR2 FQGNSA. The CDR3 nucleotides are TGTGCCAGCAGCCCGACAGGATGGGGCACTGAAGCTTTCTTT. Amino acid sequence: CASSPTGWGTEAFF.

This sequence joins TRBV19 and TRBJ1-1; no clear D. Germline assignment: CDR1 LNHDA and CDR2 SQIVND (reference sequence). This CDR3 spans 12 amino acids. Trimming stripped 8 bases from V and 1 base from J, with 8 bases between. CDR3 region: CASSDSNTEAFF. CDR3 bases: TGTGCCAGTTCGGACTCGAACACTGAAGCTTTCTTT.

This CDR3 reads CASSLYLGTKSNQPQHF. The CDR3 nucleotides are TGTGCCAGCAGCTTATATCTAGGGACAAAGTCCAATCAGCCCCAGCATTTT. The chain combines TRBV7-8 with TRBJ1-5, with a possible D match to TRBD1 (6 bases). This CDR3 has 17 residues. The ends were cut back, 2 bases at V and 3 bases at J, with 17 bases in the middle. Germline CDR1 and CDR2: SGHVS and FQNEAQ.

CDR3 protein: CASSSGAGGHSYEQYF. DNA for the CDR3: TGTGCCAGCAGTTCTGGAGCGGGGGGGCACTCCTACGAGCAGTACTTC. The chain carries TRBV6-5 and TRBJ2-7; 10 bases line up with TRBD2. The CDR3 is 16 amino acids. V trimming: 4 bases; J trimming: 0 bases; junction bases outside the gene matches: 6. The germline CDR1 and CDR2 sequences are MNHEY and SVGAGI.